The 2 T cell receptor beta chains below were found in one sample sequenced in a study of cytomegalovirus exposure and HLA in healthy donors. The PCR had 60 Vbeta and 13 Jbeta primers. Method: immunoSEQ multiplex PCR; TCRdb's copy keeps in-frame clones and lacks some. The sample shows tens of thousands of clones, about four fifths of them seen only once. Specimen: PBMCs. Receptors originate from a man aged 50 or older in good health and CMV-seronegative.

This clone was detected a few times. The chain combines TRBV10-3 with TRBJ1-5; D not resolved. The CDR3 runs 12 residues. The V and J ends lost 3 bases and 8 bases respectively, with 8 bases between them. Germline V gives CDR1 ENHRY, CDR2 SYGVKD. CDR3 sequence: CAISDGYEPQHF. The CDR3 DNA reads TGTGCCATCAGTGACGGTTACGAGCCCCAGCATTTT.

This clone occurred a few times. J is TRBJ2-7 and V is TRBV29-1, with a possible D match to TRBD1 (6 bases). The CDR3 spans 16 residues. The ends were cut back, 1 base at V and 0 bases at J, with 16 bases in the middle. Germline assignment: CDR1 SQVTM and CDR2 ANQGSEA. The CDR3 is CSVEGTDRSSSYEQYF. For the CDR3, the DNA is TGCAGCGTTGAAGGGACAGACCGAAGTAGCTCCTACGAGCAGTACTTC.